These 29 T cell receptor beta chains share one sample of origin, sequenced in a study of blood T cell repertoires in COVID-19. Clones were read by immunoSEQ multiplex PCR, and TCRdb kept only the in-frame ones, dropping some. The repertoire holds about 100,000 clones, with around four fifths as singletons. The sequencing input was peripheral blood. Receptors originate from a man aged 50 or older with active or convalescent COVID-19.

CDR3 DNA sequence: TGTGCCACCAGTGATAGGGGCGACTCCTACGAGCAGTACTTC. Translation gives CATSDRGDSYEQYF. This sequence joins TRBV24-1 and TRBJ2-7, with D possibly TRBD1 on 5 matching bases. The CDR3 runs to 14 residues. Per the germline V gene, CDR1 is KGHDR and CDR2 is SFDVKD. The V and J ends lost 3 bases and 0 bases respectively, with 8 bases between them.

The V and J genes are TRBV19 and TRBJ2-3; 13 bases agree with TRBD2. The CDR3 length is 16 residues. Germline V gene data show CDR1 as LNHDA and CDR2 as SQIVND (reference sequence). Trimming removed 8 bases from V and 2 bases from J; junction bases left unmatched: 7. DNA of the CDR3: TGTGCCAGTGGGACTAGCGGGAAAACTTACACAGATACGCAGTATTTT. Its translation is CASGTSGKTYTDTQYF.

V gene TRBV28 combines with J gene TRBJ1-1, with 7 nucleotides matching TRBD1. Trimming cost V 5 bases and J 4 bases; bases outside gene matches: 7. This CDR3 spans 14 amino acids. Germline V CDR1 and CDR2: MDHEN, SYDVKM. CDR3 sequence reads: CASSETGTVTEAFF. The DNA for the CDR3 is TGTGCCAGCAGTGAGACAGGGACGGTCACTGAAGCTTTCTTT.

The chain uses TRBV27 and TRBJ1-3, with TRBD1 matching 7 bases. The CDR3 consists of 16 residues. Germline CDR1 is MNHEY and CDR2 is SMNVEV (reference sequence). V trimming: 6 bases; J trimming: 2 bases; junction bases outside the gene matches: 10. The CDR3: CASSADRPLTGNTIYF. The CDR3 bases are TGTGCCAGCAGCGCGGACAGGCCTTTAACTGGAAACACCATATATTTT.

This clone was counted a single time. V is TRBV11-2 and J is TRBJ2-3; 12 bases map to TRBD1. The V segment lost 4 bases and the J segment 5 bases; nucleotides outside the gene matches: 7. CDR1 and CDR2 from the germline V gene are SGHAT and FQNNGV. The CDR3 runs to 16 residues. The CDR3 DNA is TGTGCCAGCAGCTCCAAGGGACAGGGGGCGAAAGATACGCAGTATTTT. Translating gives CASSSKGQGAKDTQYF.

This chain joins TRBV4-1 and TRBJ1-5; possibly TRBD1 for D (5 bases). Per germline, CDR1 MGHRA and CDR2 YSYEKL. Trimming pared 3 bases from V and 4 bases from J, leaving 16 bases between. This CDR3 is built from 16 residues. CDR3 sequence: CASSHPTGESNQPQHF. The CDR3 DNA follows: TGCGCCAGCAGCCATCCCACGGGGGAATCAAATCAGCCCCAGCATTTT.

There are a few counts of this clone. V and J are TRBV10-3 and TRBJ1-5; 8 bases agree with TRBD1. CDR3 length: 15 amino acids. Looked up from germline, CDR1 is ENHRY and CDR2 is SYGVKD. V lost 2 bases to trimming and J lost 6 bases; unmatched junction nucleotides: 6. CDR3 loop: CAISENWDRPQPQHF. CDR3 nucleotide sequence: TGTGCCATCAGTGAGAACTGGGACAGGCCTCAGCCCCAGCATTTT.

The V gene is TRBV5-4, the J gene TRBJ1-2; D gene ambiguous. V lost 6 bases to trimming and J lost 4 bases, with 7 bases between them. This CDR3 comprises 11 residues. The germline V gene encodes CDR1 SGHNT and CDR2 YYREEE (reference sequence). The CDR3 protein is CASTDTYGYTF. The DNA for the CDR3 is TGTGCCAGCACTGACACCTATGGCTACACCTTC.

The rearrangement links TRBV20-1 to TRBJ2-7; 9 bases match TRBD2. V gave up 3 bases and J gave up 1 base; unmatched junction bases: 13. The CDR3 length is 17 residues. Germline lookup yields CDR1 DFQATT and CDR2 SNEGSKA (reference sequence). Written as DNA, the CDR3 is TGCAGTGCTAGTTTACCCAGCGGGAGGAGGGGATCCTACGAGCAGTACTTC. Translating it yields CSASLPSGRRGSYEQYF.

The chain recombines TRBV14 with TRBJ1-2; tentative D call: TRBD1 (6 bases). Germline values: CDR1 SGHDN, CDR2 FVKESK. V dropped 5 bases and J dropped 4 bases, with 17 bases sitting between them. There are 15 residues in the CDR3. The CDR3 reads CASSLRTGKIYGYTF. The CDR3 DNA follows: TGTGCCAGCAGCTTAAGAACAGGGAAAATCTATGGCTACACCTTC.

The chain recombines TRBV3-1 (or the pseudogene TRBV3-2) with TRBJ1-1, with D possibly TRBD1 on 6 matching bases. The CDR3 consists of 15 residues. V shed 6 bases and J shed 3 bases, with 17 bases lying between them. Germline assignment: CDR1 LGHDT and CDR2 YNNKEL (reference sequence). The CDR3 nucleotides read TGTGCCAGCAGGGAACAGGGCGGGTCGTACACTGAAGCTTTCTTT. It encodes CASREQGGSYTEAFF.

This clone was recorded only once. The CDR3 reads CASSLQGAVGYTF. The CDR3 DNA reads TGTGCCAGCAGTCTACAGGGGGCGGTTGGCTACACCTTC. The chain has TRBV28 and TRBJ1-2; 9 bases are shared with TRBD1. J was trimmed by 7 bases and V by 5 bases; bases with no gene match: 5. The germline V gene has CDR1 MDHEN and CDR2 SYDVKM. This CDR3 spans 13 amino acids.

The CDR3 here is CASLWQNEQFF. The CDR3 DNA is TGTGCCAGTCTGTGGCAAAATGAGCAGTTCTTC. The rearrangement joins TRBV6-5 to TRBJ2-1; D is unclear. V was trimmed by 9 bases and J by 7 bases, leaving 10 bases between them. This CDR3 region has 11 residues. The germline CDR1 and CDR2 sequences are MNHEY and SVGAGI.

V usage is TRBV6-6 and J usage is TRBJ1-3; 7 bases map to TRBD1. Germline CDR1 and CDR2: MNHNY and SVGAGI (reference sequence). The length of the CDR3 is 14 residues. With 10 bases clipped from V and 6 bases from J, the junction kept 12 bases outside the gene matches. CDR3 loop: CATQTGDQLNTIYF. In DNA form, the CDR3 reads TGTGCCACCCAAACAGGGGACCAGTTAAACACCATATATTTT.

The chain couples TRBV28 to TRBJ1-2, with 7 bases identical to TRBD1. The CDR3 has 14 amino acids. Germline V lookup: CDR1 MDHEN, CDR2 SYDVKM. Trimming at V came to 2 bases and at J to 7 bases, leaving 7 bases not matched to a gene. CDR3 coding DNA: TGTGCCAGCAGTTTAAGACAGGGTATAGGTGGCTACACCTTC. Translating it yields CASSLRQGIGGYTF.

The CDR3 region is CASGFSRTGAYGYTF. The CDR3 region has the DNA TGTGCTAGTGGTTTCTCCCGGACAGGGGCCTATGGCTACACCTTC. The V gene is TRBV12-5, the J gene TRBJ1-2; 9 nucleotides match TRBD1. Germline CDR1 reads LGHNT; CDR2 reads FRNRAP. The CDR3 loop spans 15 amino acids. The trim removed 3 bases at V and 4 bases at J, leaving 6 bases unmatched.

This clone appeared a single time. The chain is built from TRBV15 and TRBJ2-4; 10 bases line up with TRBD1. CDR3 length equals 16 residues. Germline V gene sequence: CDR1 LNHNV, CDR2 YYDKDF (reference sequence). V was clipped by 3 bases and J by 0 bases; unmatched bases: 2. Here the CDR3 DNA reads TGTGCCACCAGCAGGAGGACAGGGGGAGCCAAAAACATTCAGTACTTC. Protein: CATSRRTGGAKNIQYF.

This clone was found a few times. The chain joins TRBV7-2 to TRBJ1-5; TRBD1 is a possible D gene (6 bases). Trimming removed 2 bases from V and 4 bases from J, with 9 bases in between. The CDR3 runs to 14 residues. Per the germline V gene, CDR1 is SGHTA and CDR2 is FQGNSA. The CDR3 sequence is CASSLYRANQPQHF. The CDR3 DNA reads as TGTGCCAGCAGCTTATACAGGGCGAATCAGCCCCAGCATTTT.

This chain connects TRBV28 to TRBJ1-5, with TRBD1 as a possible D gene (5 bases). CDR3 size: 13 residues. Deletions cut 11 bases from V and 3 bases from J, with 14 bases between. Germline CDR1 is MDHEN and CDR2 is SYDVKM. The CDR3 reads CAGSGGANQPQHF. The CDR3 region has the DNA TGTGCCGGGTCAGGAGGGGCCAATCAGCCCCAGCATTTT.

This sequence joins TRBV28 and TRBJ2-7; a weak D match, TRBD1 (6 bases). V lost 10 bases and J 5 bases, leaving 24 bases between the germline ends. Germline CDR1 MDHEN, CDR2 SYDVKM. The CDR3 has 15 amino acids. The CDR3 protein is CATHTTGAFSNEQYF. CDR3 nucleotides: TGTGCCACCCACACGACAGGTGCTTTTAGTAACGAGCAGTACTTC.

This rearrangement joins TRBV7-2 to TRBJ2-4; D perhaps matches TRBD1 (6 bases). The CDR3 runs to 17 residues. The germline V and J ends were trimmed by 2 bases and 1 base, with 15 bases remaining between them. Germline V gene data show CDR1 as SGHTA and CDR2 as FQGNSA. The CDR3 DNA reads TGTGCCAGCAGCTTAAGATGGATAACAGGGGCCAAAAACATTCAGTACTTC. Translated, it gives CASSLRWITGAKNIQYF. Full variable domain (missing parts from reference TRBV7-2 and TRBJ2-4): GAGVSQSPSNKVTEKGKDVELRCDPISGHTALYWYRQSLGQGLEFLIYFQGNSAPDKSGLPSDRFSAERTGGSVSTLTIQRTQQEDSAVYLCASSLRWITGAKNIQYFGAGTRLSVL.

The chain recombines TRBV11-3 with TRBJ2-1; perhaps TRBD1 as D (6 bases). The germline V gene encodes CDR1 SGHNT and CDR2 YENEEA. The CDR3 runs to 15 residues. Trimming shortened V by 3 bases and J by 9 bases, and 18 bases separated the two germline ends. The CDR3 coding sequence is TGTGCCAGCAGCTTCCAGGGGACGCCCAGGGGTGAGCAGTTCTTC. Translating gives CASSFQGTPRGEQFF.

This CDR3 is CASSRGGELFF. DNA of the CDR3: TGTGCCAGCAGCAGAGGCGGGGAGCTGTTTTTT. The genes are TRBV11-2 and TRBJ2-2; no definite D call. The CDR3 spans 11 residues. From germline, CDR1 is SGHAT and CDR2 FQNNGV. V lost 5 bases and J 7 bases, leaving 5 bases between the germline ends. Variable domain in full (rest from reference TRBV11-2 and TRBJ2-2): EAGVAQSPRYKIIEKRQSVAFWCNPISGHATLYWYQQILGQGPKLLIQFQNNGVVDDSQLPKDRFSAERLKGVDSTLKIQPAKLEDSAVYLCASSRGGELFFGEGSRLTVL.

The gene calls are TRBV24-1 and TRBJ2-1; a possible D gene is TRBD1 (6 bases). The CDR3 has 12 amino acids. Trimming removed 11 bases at V and 7 bases at J, with 14 bases between. CDR1 is KGHDR and CDR2 is SFDVKD in the germline V gene. The CDR3 coding sequence is TGTGCCAGTGCGGACAGTCTTAATGAGCAGTTCTTC. It translates to CASADSLNEQFF.

V usage is TRBV2 and J usage is TRBJ2-5; 14 nucleotides match TRBD2. The junction had 6 bases not matched to a gene; V was cut back by 5 bases and J by 4 bases. From germline, CDR1 is SNHLY and CDR2 FYNNEI. This CDR3 has 16 residues. The CDR3 loop is CASSRLAGGPGETQYF. DNA of the CDR3: TGTGCCAGCAGTCGACTAGCGGGAGGGCCGGGAGAGACCCAGTACTTC.

The table lists this clone with a count of one. The J gene is TRBJ1-6, the V gene TRBV19, with D possibly TRBD1 on 6 matching bases. Germline lookup yields CDR1 LNHDA and CDR2 SQIVND (reference sequence). The germline V and J ends were trimmed by 5 bases and 7 bases, with 21 bases remaining between them. This CDR3 region has 17 residues. The CDR3 region has the DNA TGTGCCAGTAGTCTCCCCAGAGGGGGACATTCAAATTCACCCCTCCACTTT. It codes for CASSLPRGGHSNSPLHF.

This chain uses TRBV5-5 with TRBJ2-3; 13 bases are a match to TRBD2. Per the germline V gene, CDR1 is SGHKS and CDR2 is YYEKEE (reference sequence). The trim removed 0 bases at V and 0 bases at J, leaving 4 bases unmatched. The CDR3 runs to 18 residues. In DNA, the CDR3 is TGTGCCAGCAGCTTGGCCGGGACTAGCGGGACAAGCACAGATACGCAGTATTTT. Encoded protein: CASSLAGTSGTSTDTQYF.

The chain is built from TRBV5-1 and TRBJ1-4; D uncertain. With 2 bases removed from V and 0 bases from J, the gap between germline ends came to 8 bases. CDR3 size: 15 residues. CDR1 SGHRS and CDR2 YFSETQ come from the germline V gene. The CDR3 reads CASSLSPATNEKLFF. For the CDR3, the DNA is TGCGCCAGCAGCTTATCCCCCGCAACTAATGAAAAACTGTTTTTT.

The chain joins TRBV2 to TRBJ2-7; 10 nucleotides align to TRBD1. CDR3 length equals 14 residues. The trim removed 11 bases at V and 6 bases at J, leaving 13 bases unmatched. The germline V gene has CDR1 SNHLY and CDR2 FYNNEI. In nucleotides, the CDR3 is TGTGCCTGCGTAGCGGACAGGGGGTCTGGCGAGCAGTACTTC. It encodes CACVADRGSGEQYF.